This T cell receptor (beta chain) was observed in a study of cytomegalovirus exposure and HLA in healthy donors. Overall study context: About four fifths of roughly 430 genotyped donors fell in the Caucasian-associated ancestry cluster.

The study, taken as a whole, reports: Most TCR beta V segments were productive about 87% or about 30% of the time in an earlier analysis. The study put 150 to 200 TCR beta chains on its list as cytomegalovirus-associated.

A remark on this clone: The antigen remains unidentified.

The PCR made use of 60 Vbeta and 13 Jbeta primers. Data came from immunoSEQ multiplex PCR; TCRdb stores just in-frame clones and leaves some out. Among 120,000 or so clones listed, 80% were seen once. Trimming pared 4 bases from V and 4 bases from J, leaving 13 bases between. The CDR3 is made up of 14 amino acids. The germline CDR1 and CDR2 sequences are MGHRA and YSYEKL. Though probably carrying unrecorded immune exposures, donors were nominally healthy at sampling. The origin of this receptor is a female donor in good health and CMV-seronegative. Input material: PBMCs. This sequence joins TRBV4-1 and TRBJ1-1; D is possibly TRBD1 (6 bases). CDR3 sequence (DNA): TGCGCCAGCAGCCGAGGCCAGGGGTCCACTGAAGCTTTCTTT. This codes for CASSRGQGSTEAFF.